Below are 27 T cell receptor beta chains sequenced from a single sample in a study of blood T cell repertoires in COVID-19 (dated by TCRdb to between 2020 and 2021). Receptor libraries were prepared by the immunoSEQ multiplex PCR assay. This immuneACCESS table, as held by TCRdb, lists in-frame sequences with V and J called but not all clones. Of the missing ones, under half trace to an unresolved V gene in checked studies; the others have no known cause. The sample profile shows roughly 11,000 clones; around 85% of them were found once. More than 5.5% of the sample goes to the ten largest clones. Specimen: peripheral blood. The receptors here all came from a human donor in a cohort sampled during active COVID-19.

The chain joins TRBV6-5 to TRBJ1-2; 10 bases are a match to TRBD1. The germline V gene encodes CDR1 MNHEY and CDR2 SVGAGI. The J segment lost 2 bases and the V segment lost 6 bases, leaving 3 bases of the junction unmatched. The CDR3 runs 14 residues. The CDR3 loop is CASRSDRGNYGYTF. Written as DNA, the CDR3 is TGTGCCAGCAGATCGGACAGGGGGAACTATGGCTACACCTTC.

The chain links TRBV9 to TRBJ1-4; TRBD1 agrees at 7 bases. This CDR3 is 15 amino acids long. The V gene end was trimmed by 4 bases and the J gene end by 6 bases; junction bases not matched to a gene: 9. Germline CDR1 SGDLS, CDR2 YYNGEE. Here the CDR3 DNA reads TGTGCCAGCAGCAGAACAGGGGCGCAGTATGAAAAACTGTTTTTT. It yields the protein CASSRTGAQYEKLFF.

V usage is TRBV10-3 and J usage is TRBJ1-2, with TRBD1 identical over 9 bases. Germline V gene sequence: CDR1 ENHRY, CDR2 SYGVKD. V lost 3 bases to trimming and J lost 7 bases; unmatched junction nucleotides: 6. The CDR3 is 14 residues long. The CDR3 spells CAISDGTGIGGYTF. CDR3 DNA: TGTGCCATCAGTGATGGGACAGGGATCGGTGGCTACACCTTC.

The chain is built from TRBV7-2 and TRBJ2-5, with D perhaps matching TRBD2 (5 bases). V lost 1 base, J lost 4 bases, and 19 bases lay in between. This CDR3 is 17 amino acids long. Germline lookup yields CDR1 SGHTA and CDR2 FQGNSA. The CDR3 protein is CASSLVGGKGGGETQYF. The CDR3 nucleotides are TGTGCCAGCAGCTTAGTCGGCGGCAAGGGCGGAGGAGAGACCCAGTACTTC.

The chain carries TRBV6-5 and TRBJ1-1; 11 nucleotides line up with TRBD1. With V trimmed by 6 bases and J by 10 bases, 10 bases remained unmatched. This CDR3 region has 14 residues. CDR1 and CDR2 from the germline V gene are MNHEY and SVGAGI. CDR3 in DNA: TGTGCCAGCAGAGATGGACAGGGGGCGTCGGGAGCTTTCTTT. This sequence encodes CASRDGQGASGAFF.

The V gene is TRBV10-3, the J gene TRBJ1-1, with TRBD1 as a possible D gene (6 bases). With 7 bases removed from V and 5 bases from J, the gap between germline ends came to 17 bases. Looked up from germline, CDR1 is ENHRY and CDR2 is SYGVKD. This CDR3 region has 14 residues. CDR3: CAITQVQGKTEAFF. The CDR3 DNA reads as TGTGCCATCACCCAGGTGCAGGGGAAGACTGAAGCTTTCTTT.

V is TRBV7-9 and J is TRBJ1-1; TRBD1 is a possible D gene (6 bases). V gave up 4 bases and J gave up 6 bases, with 12 bases separating them. Germline values: CDR1 SEHNR, CDR2 FQNEAQ (reference sequence). There are 13 residues in the CDR3. This CDR3 is CASSSSGVAEAFF. In nucleotides, the CDR3 is TGTGCCAGCAGCTCATCAGGGGTCGCTGAAGCTTTCTTT.

This clone showed up just a few times. J is TRBJ2-3 and V is TRBV6-6; TRBD2 agrees at 14 bases. Germline lookup yields CDR1 MNHNY and CDR2 SVGAGI (reference sequence). The V segment lost 6 bases and the J segment 6 bases; nucleotides outside the gene matches: 5. The CDR3 has 15 amino acids. CDR3 nucleotide sequence: TGTGCCAGCAGCCGTAGGACTAGCGGGGGGGATACGCAGTATTTT. It encodes CASSRRTSGGDTQYF.

The chain has TRBV9 and TRBJ2-1, with 10 bases lining up with TRBD2. Per germline, CDR1 SGDLS and CDR2 YYNGEE. This CDR3 has 15 residues. The trim removed 4 bases at V and 10 bases at J, leaving 11 bases unmatched. This chain's CDR3 is CASSPQRGGLAEQFF. In DNA, the CDR3 is TGTGCCAGCAGCCCACAGAGAGGGGGACTAGCGGAGCAGTTCTTC.

V is TRBV2 and J is TRBJ1-2; D is possibly TRBD1 (6 bases). Germline values: CDR1 SNHLY, CDR2 FYNNEI. The V end lost 4 bases, the J end lost 0 bases, and 15 bases lay between the germline ends. The CDR3 covers 16 residues. The CDR3 DNA sequence: TGTGCCAGCAGTGCGAAGGTGACAGGAGCTAACTATGGCTACACCTTC. Encoded protein: CASSAKVTGANYGYTF.

The chain has TRBV9 and TRBJ2-3; D call uncertain. V was shortened by 0 bases and J by 4 bases, with 9 bases between the two germline ends. Germline CDR1 reads SGDLS; CDR2 reads YYNGEE. This CDR3 comprises 14 residues. DNA for the CDR3: TGTGCCAGCAGCGTAGGAAGTCGGGCAGATACGCAGTATTTT. Encoded protein: CASSVGSRADTQYF.

The chain carries TRBV3-1 (or the pseudogene TRBV3-2) and TRBJ1-3; D might be TRBD1 (5 bases). The germline V gene encodes CDR1 LGHDT and CDR2 YNNKEL (reference sequence). The CDR3 length is 17 residues. Trimming cost V 4 bases and J 2 bases, with 18 bases left between them. The CDR3 protein is CASSPSFAGGAGNTIYF. The DNA for the CDR3 is TGTGCCAGCAGCCCATCCTTCGCCGGGGGAGCTGGAAACACCATATATTTT.

J is TRBJ2-1 and V is TRBV5-1; TRBD2 agrees at 8 bases. Germline CDR1 reads SGHRS; CDR2 reads YFSETQ. The CDR3 covers 15 residues. Trimming at V came to 5 bases and at J to 6 bases, leaving 10 bases not matched to a gene. The CDR3 is CASSSGVREGNEQFF. Here the CDR3 DNA reads TGCGCCAGCAGTTCAGGGGTTCGGGAGGGCAATGAGCAGTTCTTC.

The CDR3 DNA is TGTGCCAGCACCCGACAGATTTACAATGAGCAGTTCTTC. This gives the protein CASTRQIYNEQFF. The chain is built from TRBV28 and TRBJ2-1; perhaps TRBD1 as D (5 bases). This CDR3 is built from 13 residues. Between the trimmed V and J ends, which lost 7 bases and 4 bases, there was a span of 11 bases. The germline CDR1 and CDR2 sequences are MDHEN and SYDVKM.

This clone was counted a few times. The rearrangement links TRBV18 to TRBJ2-5, with D possibly TRBD1 on 7 matching bases. CDR1 and CDR2 from the germline V gene are KGHSH and LQKENI. This CDR3 spans 15 amino acids. V was shortened by 6 bases and J by 2 bases, with 16 bases between the two germline ends. The CDR3 nucleotides read TGTGCCAGCTCTGGGGGAGGACAGGATCAAGAGACCCAGTACTTC. This gives the protein CASSGGGQDQETQYF.

The chain combines TRBV28 with TRBJ2-1; 10 bases are a match to TRBD2. The CDR3 covers 19 residues. V dropped 4 bases and J dropped 2; count of bases not matched to a gene: 14. Per germline, CDR1 MDHEN and CDR2 SYDVKM. The CDR3 reads CASSSPLAGARSTYNEQFF. CDR3 nucleotide sequence: TGTGCCAGCAGTTCTCCGCTAGCGGGGGCGCGATCCACCTACAATGAGCAGTTCTTC. The full variable domain, rest sourced from reference TRBV28 and TRBJ2-1, is DVKVTQSSRYLVKRTGEKVFLECVQDMDHENMFWYRQDPGLGLRLIYFSYDVKMKEKGDIPEGYSVSREKKERFSLILESASTNQTSMYLCASSSPLAGARSTYNEQFFGPGTRLTVL.

This chain links TRBV29-1 with TRBJ2-5; the match to TRBD1 covers 7 bases. Germline trimming cut 4 bases from V and 0 bases from J; bases unmatched to any gene: 2. From germline, CDR1 is SQVTM and CDR2 ANQGSEA. This CDR3 has 13 amino acids. CDR3 sequence reads: CSVGDRYQETQYF. The CDR3 DNA reads TGCAGCGTTGGGGACAGATACCAAGAGACCCAGTACTTC.

DNA of the CDR3: TGCAGCGTTGTTACTTGGGAGGGATACGAGCAGTACTTC. Translating gives CSVVTWEGYEQYF. This rearrangement joins TRBV29-1 to TRBJ2-7; TRBD2 matches at 7 bases. The CDR3 is 13 amino acids. With V trimmed by 4 bases and J by 4 bases, 7 bases remained unmatched. Germline V gene lookup returns CDR1 SQVTM and CDR2 ANQGSEA.

The gene calls are TRBV28 and TRBJ1-2; D not certain. With 5 bases removed from V and 0 bases from J, the gap between germline ends came to 10 bases. CDR3 size: 14 residues. Per the germline V gene, CDR1 is MDHEN and CDR2 is SYDVKM. The chain's CDR3 is CASSTALANYGYTF. As DNA, the CDR3 is TGTGCCAGCAGTACCGCCCTAGCTAACTATGGCTACACCTTC.

The chain employs TRBV7-2 and TRBJ2-2; D gene ambiguous. Germline assignment: CDR1 SGHTA and CDR2 FQGNSA. Trimming took 2 bases from V and 6 from J, leaving 7 bases between them. This CDR3 comprises 13 residues. Here the CDR3 DNA reads TGTGCCAGCAGCTTAAAAACTGCCGGGGAGCTGTTTTTT. This translates into CASSLKTAGELFF.

The genes are TRBV2 and TRBJ1-1; TRBD1 aligns across 8 bases. The CDR3 loop spans 13 amino acids. V lost 4 bases to trimming and J lost 3 bases; unmatched junction nucleotides: 1. Germline V CDR1 and CDR2: SNHLY, FYNNEI. CDR3 DNA: TGTGCCAGCAGTGGGACAGGGTACACTGAAGCTTTCTTT. Encoded protein: CASSGTGYTEAFF.

This clone was detected once. The chain has TRBV10-2 and TRBJ2-7, with 7 bases fitting TRBD1. The CDR3 runs 13 residues. Germline CDR1 WSHSY, CDR2 SAAADI. V was pared by 6 bases and J by 2 bases, with 4 bases of the junction left unmatched. CDR3 sequence: CASRMTGTYEQYF. The DNA of the CDR3 is TGCGCCAGCAGGATGACAGGGACCTACGAGCAGTACTTC.

V gene TRBV29-1 combines with J gene TRBJ1-2, with a weak D call TRBD1 (6 bases). Germline lookup yields CDR1 SQVTM and CDR2 ANQGSEA. The CDR3 totals 14 residues. V lost 6 bases and J lost 5, with 19 bases in between. The CDR3 here is CSVTAVRGLYGYTF. CDR3 in DNA: TGCAGCGTCACGGCCGTCAGGGGACTATATGGCTACACCTTC. The variable domain in full, completed from reference TRBV29-1 and TRBJ1-2, reads SAVISQKPSRDICQRGTSLTIQCQVDSQVTMMFWYRQQPGQSLTLIATANQGSEATYESGFVIDKFPISRPNLTFSTLTVSNMSPEDSSIYLCSVTAVRGLYGYTFGSGTRLTVV.

The chain is built from TRBV4-3 and TRBJ1-2; 7 bases agree with TRBD1. Germline values: CDR1 LGHNA, CDR2 YSLEER. The junction had 3 bases not matched to a gene; V was cut back by 0 bases and J by 5 bases. This CDR3 is built from 14 residues. DNA for the CDR3: TGCGCCAGCAGCCAAGATTGGGACAGTTATGGCTACACCTTC. Its translation is CASSQDWDSYGYTF.

The chain links TRBV5-1 to TRBJ2-3; D is unresolved. CDR1 is SGHRS and CDR2 is YFSETQ in the germline V gene. Trimming stripped 1 base from V and 0 bases from J, with 12 bases between. CDR3 size: 16 residues. The CDR3 nucleotides read TGCGCCAGCAGCTTGTCCCCTAGAACTAGCACAGATACGCAGTATTTT. Translation: CASSLSPRTSTDTQYF.

This clone occurred once. The chain uses TRBV5-1 and TRBJ1-1, with D perhaps TRBD1 (6 bases). V was cut by 0 bases and J by 3 bases, with 15 bases left in between. The CDR3 loop spans 16 amino acids. Germline V lookup: CDR1 SGHRS, CDR2 YFSETQ. The CDR3 here is CASSLEGGRGDTEAFF. The CDR3 coding sequence is TGCGCCAGCAGCTTGGAGGGAGGGAGGGGGGACACTGAAGCTTTCTTT.

The genes are TRBV4-2 and TRBJ2-1; 14 bases line up with TRBD2. Germline V gene sequence: CDR1 LGHNA, CDR2 YNFKEQ. Unmatched junction bases numbered 2, after V lost 0 bases and J lost 4 bases. This CDR3 has 17 amino acids. CDR3 DNA: TGTGCCAGCAGCCAAGAGACTAGCGGGGGGGGGTACAATGAGCAGTTCTTC. It specifies CASSQETSGGGYNEQFF.